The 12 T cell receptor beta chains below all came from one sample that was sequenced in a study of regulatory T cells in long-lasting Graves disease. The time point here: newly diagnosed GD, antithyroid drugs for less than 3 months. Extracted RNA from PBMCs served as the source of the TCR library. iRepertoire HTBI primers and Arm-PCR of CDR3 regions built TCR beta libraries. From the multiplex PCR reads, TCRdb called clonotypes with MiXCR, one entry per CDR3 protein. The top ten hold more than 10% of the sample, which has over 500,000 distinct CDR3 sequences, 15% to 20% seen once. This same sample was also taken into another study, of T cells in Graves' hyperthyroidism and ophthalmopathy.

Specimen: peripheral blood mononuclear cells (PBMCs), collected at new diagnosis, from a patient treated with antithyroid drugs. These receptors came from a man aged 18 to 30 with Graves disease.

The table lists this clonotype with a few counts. Here the CDR3 DNA reads TGCAGCGATCTACCTAACAGGGGCTATGGCTACACCTTC. Its translation: CSDLPNRGYGYTF. The V call is TRBV29-1, the J call TRBJ1-2; 7 bases align to TRBD1. The CDR3 is 13 amino acids. The trim removed 7 bases at V and 4 bases at J, leaving 9 bases unmatched. Germline values: CDR1 SQVTM, CDR2 ANQGSEA.

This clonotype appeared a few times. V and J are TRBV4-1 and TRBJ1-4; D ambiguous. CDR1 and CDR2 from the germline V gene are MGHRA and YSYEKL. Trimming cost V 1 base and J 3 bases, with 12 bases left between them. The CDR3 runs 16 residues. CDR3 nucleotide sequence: TGCGCCAGCAGCCAAGTTGTCGTCGGCCCTAATGAAAAACTGTTTTTT. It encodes CASSQVVVGPNEKLFF.

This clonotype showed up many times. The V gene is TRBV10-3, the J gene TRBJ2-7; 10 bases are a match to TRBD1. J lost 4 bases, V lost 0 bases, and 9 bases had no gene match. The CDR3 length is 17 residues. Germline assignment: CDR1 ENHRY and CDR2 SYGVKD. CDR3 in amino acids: CAISESSGTGEEYEQYF. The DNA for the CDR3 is TGTGCCATCAGTGAGTCTTCTGGGACAGGGGAAGAATACGAGCAGTACTTC.

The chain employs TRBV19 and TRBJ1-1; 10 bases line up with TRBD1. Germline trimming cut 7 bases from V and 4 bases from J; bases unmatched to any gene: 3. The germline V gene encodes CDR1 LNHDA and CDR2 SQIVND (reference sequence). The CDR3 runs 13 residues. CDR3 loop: CASNRDRGTEAFF. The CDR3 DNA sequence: TGTGCCAGTAACCGGGACAGGGGCACTGAAGCTTTCTTT. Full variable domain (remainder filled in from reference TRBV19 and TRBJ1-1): DGGITQSPKYLFRKEGQNVTLSCEQNLNHDAMYWYRQDPGQGLRLIYYSQIVNDFQKGDIAEGYSVSREKKESFPLTVTSAQKNPTAFYLCASNRDRGTEAFFGQGTRLTVV.

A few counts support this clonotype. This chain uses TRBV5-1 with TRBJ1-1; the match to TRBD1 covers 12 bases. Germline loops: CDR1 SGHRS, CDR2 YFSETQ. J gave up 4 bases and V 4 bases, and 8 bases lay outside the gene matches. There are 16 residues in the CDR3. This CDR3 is CASSTGTGGPGTEAFF. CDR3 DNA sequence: TGCGCCAGCAGCACCGGGACAGGGGGCCCCGGCACTGAAGCTTTCTTT.

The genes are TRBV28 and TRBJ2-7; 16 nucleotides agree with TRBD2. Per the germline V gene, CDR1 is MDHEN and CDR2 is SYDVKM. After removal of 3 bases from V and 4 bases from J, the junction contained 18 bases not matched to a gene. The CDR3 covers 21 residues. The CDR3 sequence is CASSFRFGRWGLAGGLYEQYF. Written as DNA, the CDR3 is TGTGCCAGCAGTTTTCGGTTTGGTCGATGGGGACTAGCGGGAGGGCTATACGAGCAGTACTTC.

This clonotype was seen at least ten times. CDR3 protein: CSARYEEETQYF. The CDR3 DNA reads as TGCAGTGCTAGATATGAAGAAGAGACCCAGTACTTC. This chain links TRBV20-1 with TRBJ2-5; D uncertain. CDR3 length: 12 residues. Trimming pared 2 bases from V and 3 bases from J, leaving 7 bases between. Per the germline V gene, CDR1 is DFQATT and CDR2 is SNEGSKA (reference sequence).

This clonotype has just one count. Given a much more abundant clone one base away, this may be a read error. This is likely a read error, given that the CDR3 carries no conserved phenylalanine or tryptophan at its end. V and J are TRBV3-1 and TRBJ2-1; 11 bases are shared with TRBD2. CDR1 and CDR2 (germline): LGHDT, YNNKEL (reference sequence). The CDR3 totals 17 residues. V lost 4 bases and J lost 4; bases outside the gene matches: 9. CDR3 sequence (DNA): TGTGCCAGCAGCCTCGTGACTAGCGGGGCGATGTACAATGAGCAGTTCTAC. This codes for CASSLVTSGAMYNEQFY.

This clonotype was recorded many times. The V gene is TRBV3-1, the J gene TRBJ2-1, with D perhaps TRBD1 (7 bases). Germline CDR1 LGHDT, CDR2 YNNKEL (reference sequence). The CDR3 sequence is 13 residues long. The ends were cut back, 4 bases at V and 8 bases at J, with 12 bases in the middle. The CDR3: CASSPTGEDEQFF. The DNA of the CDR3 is TGTGCCAGCAGCCCAACAGGGGAGGATGAGCAGTTCTTC.

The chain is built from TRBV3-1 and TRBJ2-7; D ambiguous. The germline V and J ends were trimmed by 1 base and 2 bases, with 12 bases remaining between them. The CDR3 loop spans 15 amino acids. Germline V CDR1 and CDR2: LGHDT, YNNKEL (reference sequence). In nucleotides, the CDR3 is TGTGCCAGCAGCCAAGCCCTAAGGACCGCCTACGAGCAGTACTTC. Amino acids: CASSQALRTAYEQYF.

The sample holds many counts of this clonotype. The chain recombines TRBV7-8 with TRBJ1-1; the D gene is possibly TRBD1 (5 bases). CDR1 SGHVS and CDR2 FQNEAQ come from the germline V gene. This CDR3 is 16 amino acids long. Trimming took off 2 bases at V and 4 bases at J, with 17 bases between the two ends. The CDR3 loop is CASSLLGGFVTTEAFF. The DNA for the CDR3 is TGTGCCAGCAGCTTACTCGGGGGGTTTGTTACCACTGAAGCTTTCTTT.

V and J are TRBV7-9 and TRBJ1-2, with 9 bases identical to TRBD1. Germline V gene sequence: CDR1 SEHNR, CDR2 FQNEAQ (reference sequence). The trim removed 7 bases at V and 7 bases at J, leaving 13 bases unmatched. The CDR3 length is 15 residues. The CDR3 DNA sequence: TGTGCCAGCACAAGAGACCACAGGGGGCGGAGTGGCTACACCTTC. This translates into CASTRDHRGRSGYTF.